The clone carrying this T cell receptor (beta chain) was detected once. No antigen is known for it. RNA totalling about 0.5 to 1 ug underwent reverse transcription with random hexamers. An immunoSEQ multiplex PCR generated amplified TCR beta CDR3 products spanning 54 Vbeta and 13 Jbeta. TCRdb re-called the immunoSEQ multiplex PCR reads through MiXCR, storing one row per CDR3 protein. The data show some 200,000 distinct CDR3 sequences, roughly 94% seen once. The data are from a study of CD8 T cells in Susac syndrome. Broader study findings: The study recognized that its TCR sequencing and HLA analysis covered a relatively small number of individuals.

The CDR3 is 14 amino acids. Germline loops: CDR1 GTSNPN, CDR2 SVGIG (reference sequence). V lost 0 bases and J lost 3, with 10 bases in between. The sequence was obtained from a human donor in good health. This chain uses TRBV30 with TRBJ2-3, with unresolved D. The sample taken for sequencing was CD4+ T cells from PBMCs. CDR3 in amino acids: CAWSVLARTDTQYF. The CDR3 DNA follows: TGTGCCTGGAGTGTTTTAGCAAGGACAGATACGCAGTATTTT.